Listed below are T cell receptor beta chains from one sample, sequenced in a study of HIV-infected children after antiretroviral therapy interruption. From the 3' RACE reads, TCRdb called clonotypes with MiXCR, one entry per CDR3 protein. The repertoire consists of about 89,000 distinct CDR3 sequences, with 6% to 8.5% occurring once and the leading ten covering approximately 1.2%. The sample was CD45RA+ CD4+ T cells from PBMCs, pooled from several time points, taken from a donor given antiretroviral therapy, either interrupted or continuous. These receptors were taken from a pool of human donors with HIV. Each CDR3 is given with its conserved first and last residue. D genes are given only for firm matches. Clone size is shown for a subset of rows, as once, few, many or a class of expanded clone.

TRBV21-1	-	TRBJ1-5	many	CASRSVGVNQPQHF	TGTGCCAGCAGGAGCGTGGGGGTCAATCAGCCCCAGCATTTT
TRBV24-1	-	TRBJ1-6	many	CATSGEHSPLHF	TGTGCCACCAGTGGAGAACATTCACCCCTCCACTTT
TRBV19	-	TRBJ1-3	many	CASRMITGSGNTIYF	TGTGCCAGTAGGATGATTACAGGGTCTGGAAACACCATATATTTT
TRBV20-1	-	TRBJ2-3	many	CSANSGRWSTDTQYF	TGCAGTGCCAACTCAGGGAGGTGGAGCACAGATACGCAGTATTTT
TRBV6-1	-	TRBJ1-6	-	CASAWDGYNSPLHF	TGTGCCAGCGCATGGGACGGATATAATTCACCCCTCCACTTT
TRBV5-1	TRBD2	TRBJ2-5	many	CASSLERGAETQYF	TGCGCCAGCAGCTTGGAGCGGGGGGCTGAGACCCAGTACTTC
TRBV10-3	TRBD1	TRBJ2-7	-	CAISGPGTGGYEQYF	TGTGCCATCAGTGGGCCCGGGACAGGGGGCTACGAGCAGTACTTC
TRBV10-1	-	TRBJ2-2	-	CASSEFAGPPNTGELFF	TGCGCCAGCAGTGAATTCGCGGGGCCCCCGAACACCGGGGAGCTGTTTTTT
TRBV5-1	TRBD1	TRBJ1-1	-	CASSQSGGLAFF	TGCGCCAGCAGTCAATCAGGGGGTTTAGCTTTCTTT
TRBV20-1	TRBD1	TRBJ2-7	many	CSARTTGWSYEQYF	TGCAGTGCTAGAACGACAGGGTGGAGCTACGAGCAGTACTTC
TRBV18	TRBD1	TRBJ2-3	many	CASSPEDREDTDTQYF	TGTGCCAGCTCACCAGAGGACAGGGAAGACACAGATACGCAGTATTTT
TRBV23-1	-	TRBJ2-7	many	CASKQGPRYEQYF	TGCGCCAGCAAACAGGGTCCTCGTTACGAGCAGTACTTC
TRBV12-3/TRBV12-4	-	TRBJ1-1	few	CATVGTLSSEAFF	TGTGCCACGGTCGGGACATTATCTTCTGAAGCTTTCTTT
TRBV2	-	TRBJ1-6	many	CASTRGMASPLHF	TGTGCCAGCACCCGGGGTATGGCGTCACCCCTCCACTTT
TRBV25-1	TRBD1	TRBJ2-3	many	CASSERTGTTDTQYF	TGTGCCAGCAGTGAAAGGACAGGGACCACAGATACGCAGTATTTT
TRBV9	-	TRBJ1-2	many	CASSVVEGATGYTF	TGTGCCAGCAGCGTAGTGGAAGGGGCGACTGGCTACACCTTC
TRBV4-1	TRBD1	TRBJ2-7	many	CASRPWTGSSYEQYF	TGCGCCAGCAGACCTTGGACAGGGAGCTCCTACGAGCAGTACTTC
TRBV5-1	-	TRBJ2-6	many	CASSLGDSGANVLTF	TGCGCCAGCAGCTTGGGAGACTCTGGGGCCAACGTCCTGACTTTC
TRBV4-2	TRBD1	TRBJ1-2	many	CASSQDGTVRAGYTF	TGTGCCAGCAGCCAAGATGGGACAGTACGAGCTGGCTACACCTTC
TRBV6-6	TRBD1	TRBJ2-7	many	CASSRDSSSYEQYF	TGTGCCAGCAGTAGGGACAGTAGCTCCTACGAGCAGTACTTC
TRBV23-1	-	TRBJ2-7	once	CASSQSPAGQRWEQYF	TGCGCCAGCAGTCAATCCCCTGCGGGACAGCGTTGGGAGCAGTACTTC
TRBV10-2	-	TRBJ2-3	many	CASTRDGRTDTQYF	TGCGCCAGCACCCGGGACGGACGCACAGATACGCAGTATTTT
TRBV3-1	-	TRBJ1-5	-	CASSQGGQHQHF	TGTGCCAGCAGCCAGGGAGGTCAGCACCAGCATTTT
TRBV6-6	TRBD2	TRBJ2-3	many	CASSHYLGLAGRADTQYF	TGTGCCAGCAGCCACTACCTTGGACTAGCGGGAAGGGCAGATACGCAGTATTTT
TRBV7-2	-	TRBJ2-7	many	CASSLRARAANYEQYF	TGTGCCAGCAGCTTAAGGGCTCGTGCAGCAAACTACGAGCAGTACTTC
TRBV3-1	-	TRBJ1-1	-	CASSQPSLGTEAFF	TGTGCCAGCAGCCAACCCTCCCTCGGCACTGAAGCTTTCTTT
TRBV5-6	-	TRBJ2-7	few	CASSFRGRYEQYF	TGTGCCAGCAGCTTCCGGGGGCGATACGAGCAGTACTTC
TRBV3-1	-	TRBJ2-7	many	CASSQDLGSSHEQYF	TGTGCCAGCAGCCAAGATCTTGGCAGTTCGCACGAGCAGTACTTC
TRBV5-1	TRBD1	TRBJ2-7	many	CASSPGQVYEQYF	TGCGCCAGCAGCCCGGGACAGGTCTACGAGCAGTACTTC
TRBV5-6	-	TRBJ1-1	many	CASSFGTMNTEAFF	TGTGCCAGCAGCTTTGGCACTATGAACACTGAAGCTTTCTTT